This TCR beta chain was found in a study of T-cell memory formation after mild COVID-19 (dated by TCRdb to 2020 to 2023). The study in broad terms: Most TCR sequence clusters were specific to one of the two donors. In a couple of donors, T-cell clones that expanded and contracted after mild COVID-19 were tracked by sequencing TCRalpha and TCRbeta repertoires over time. Two young, previously healthy adult volunteers made up the cohort, one male and one female.

Overall results and qualifications from the work: SARS-CoV-2 specificity was not confirmed for the second-wave clones peaking on day 37. Only a couple of mild cases were covered in the study, and larger cohorts including severe cases with pre-infection samples were considered necessary. Contracting CD4+ clones were found mainly in CM and EM memory subsets, while CD8+ clones were enriched in EMRA. Clones that contracted from day 15 to 85 showed balanced CD4/CD8 phenotypes, whereas a second wave of clones that expanded from day 15 to 37 leaned towards CD4+. The detection of some responding clones in pre-infection memory suggests that pre-existing cross-reactive memory T cells joined the SARS-CoV-2 response.

The CDR3 numbers 14 residues from cysteine through phenylalanine. Only the CDR3 region is kept as DNA, spanning 42 bases read in frame from base 1. CDR1 and CDR2 are drawn from the germline V gene: SGHVS, FQNEAQ. After removal of 5 bases from V and 6 bases from J, the junction retains 5 bases not matched to a gene. PBMCs were isolated by Ficoll-Paque density gradient centrifugation. On this clonotype: No antigen is known for it. The sample holds no much larger clone one base away, and base qualities are not on file.

The sample was run on an Illumina NovaSeq 6000. cDNA libraries for TCRalpha and TCRbeta were prepared by 5'RACE using constant-segment primers, with sample barcodes and unique molecular identifiers added. RNA was extracted from every sample with Trizol reagent. Libraries were amplified in two PCR steps, with a second sample barcode and Illumina TruSeq adapters added in the second step. Libraries were sequenced on an Illumina NovaSeq with 2 x 150 bp paired-end reads. The study's processing was this. With migec v1.2.7, reads were demultiplexed and then collapsed into UMI-guided consensus sequences. Using mixcr v2.1.11, UMI consensuses were aligned to TRA and TRB V and J templates and then assembled into clonotypes. Expanded or contracted clonotypes were those called significant by both edgeR and NoisET, with noise models trained on biological replicates. For edgeR calls, the thresholds were a false discovery rate-adjusted p below 0.01 and a log2 fold-change of 1. As an exploratory analysis of dynamics, PCA with hierarchical clustering was applied to max-normalized trajectories of the 1000 most abundant clonotypes. Separately sequenced CD4+ and CD8+ repertoires were used to assign the CD4 or CD8 phenotype of responding clones. The public sequencing data were trimmed at Q25 with fastp and processed into clonotypes with MiXCR by TCRdb, which kept only in-frame beta chains. Rows merge per CDR3 protein into single entries with the most common DNA and genes. The V and J calls, along with clone size, are taken from TCRdb and not from the paper's own processing. Within this sample are 550,000 to 700,000 distinct CDR3 sequences, with approximately 19% of them counted one time only. Together, the top ten hold 12% of the sample.

The chain is made from TRBV7-8 and TRBJ1-4; 8 of the junction bases match TRBD1. The sequenced sample was PBMCs or a T cell subset sorted from them (not recorded which). This TCR was sampled from an adult woman who had mild COVID-19 (a few samples of this study predate the infection). The sample titles of this study are shuffled in the database, so cell type and time point are left out; the donor was told from shared clones. The CDR3 in this case is CASSDQGADEKLFF. The DNA sequence reads TGTGCCAGCAGCGACCAGGGGGCGGATGAAAAACTGTTTTTT.